This record looks at one TCR beta chain sequence and its context. Its antigen is unidentified. This sample was included in a study of T-cell memory formation after mild COVID-19. Study background: For the most part, TCR clusters were specific to one donor. The study's findings and limits: Contracting CD4+ clones were located mainly in CM and EM, and CD8+ clones in EMRA.

The ends lost 3 bases at V and 4 bases at J; junction bases unmatched: 7. The CDR3 covers 17 residues. MiXCR was run by TCRdb on the 5' RACE reads, yielding one entry per CDR3 protein. The sample gives 540,000 or so distinct CDR3 sequences, 20% of which show up once; under 15% is in the top ten. The chain joins TRBV12-3 or TRBV12-4 to TRBJ2-2; 11 bases match TRBD1. Sequenced material: PBMCs or a T cell subset sorted from them (not recorded which). This TCR derives from an adult woman who had mild COVID-19 (a few samples of this study predate the infection). Cell type and time point are not known. The CDR3 DNA follows: TGTGCCAGCAGTTTGGACCGGGACAGGGGGTTCACCGGGGAGCTGTTTTTT. Its protein is CASSLDRDRGFTGELFF.